Reported below is one T cell receptor beta chain. The data were taken from a study of blood T cell repertoires in COVID-19. Overall study context: From the United States, Italy and Spain came samples of acute and convalescent COVID-19. The analysed material was cDNA or gDNA that came from T cells, B-cell-depleted T cells, or PBMCs.

The germline V gene encodes CDR1 MNHEY and CDR2 SMNVEV (reference sequence). V lost 4 bases and J 3 bases, leaving 12 bases between the germline ends. The CDR3 covers 15 residues. Source study methods: Quantification of nucleated cells was approximated via reference gene primer amplification. The assay was immunoSEQ multiplex PCR, and TCRdb's table has in-frame clones only and misses some. D and trimming come from the DNA, and the V and J calls and clone size come from that table. In the table there are tens of thousands of clones, approximately 88% of which are singletons. The clonotype originates from a man over 45 with acute or convalescent COVID-19. The sequencing input was peripheral blood. J is TRBJ1-4 and V is TRBV27; D gene uncertain. For the CDR3, the DNA is TGTGCCAGCAGTTCGGCGAGGGTGGCTAATGAAAAACTGTTTTTT. It is translated as CASSSARVANEKLFF.